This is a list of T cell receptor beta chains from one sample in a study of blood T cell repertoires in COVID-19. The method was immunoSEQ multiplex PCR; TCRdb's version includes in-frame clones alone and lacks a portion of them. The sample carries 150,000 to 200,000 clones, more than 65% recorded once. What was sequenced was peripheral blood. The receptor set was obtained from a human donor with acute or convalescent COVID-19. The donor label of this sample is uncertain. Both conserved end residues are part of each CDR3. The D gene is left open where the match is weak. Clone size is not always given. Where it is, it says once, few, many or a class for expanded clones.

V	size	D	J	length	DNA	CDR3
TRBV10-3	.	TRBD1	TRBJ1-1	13	TGTGCCGCCTCAGACAGGGTTGACACTGAAGCTTTCTTT	CAASDRVDTEAFF
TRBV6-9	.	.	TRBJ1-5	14	TGTGCCAGCAGATCCGGGAGGAGCAATCAGCCCCAGCATTTT	CASRSGRSNQPQHF
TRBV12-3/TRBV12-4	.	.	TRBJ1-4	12	TGTGCCAGCAGAGCCTCTAATGAAAAACTGTTTTTT	CASRASNEKLFF
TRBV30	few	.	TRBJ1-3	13	TGTGCCTGGAGTACCCAGGGGGGAAACACCATATATTTT	CAWSTQGGNTIYF
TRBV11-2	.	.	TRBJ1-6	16	TGTGCCAGCAGCCTCCATGGGGGGGGCAATAATTCACCCCTCCACTTT	CASSLHGGGNNSPLHF
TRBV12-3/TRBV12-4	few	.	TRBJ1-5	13	TGTGCCAGCAGAGTCGCGGGGGGCCAGCCCCAGCATTTT	CASRVAGGQPQHF
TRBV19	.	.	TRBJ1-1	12	TGTGCCAGTAGTATTGGCGGGGTTGAAGCTTTCTTT	CASSIGGVEAFF
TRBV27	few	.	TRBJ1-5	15	TGTGCCAGCAGTTTACGGAGAAGCGGTACTCAGCCCCAGCATTTT	CASSLRRSGTQPQHF
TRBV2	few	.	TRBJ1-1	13	TGTGCCAGCAGTGACCGGGTGGCCACTGAAGCTTTCTTT	CASSDRVATEAFF
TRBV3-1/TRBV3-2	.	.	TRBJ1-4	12	TGTGCCAGCAGCCAACGGGGTGAAAAACTGTTTTTT	CASSQRGEKLFF
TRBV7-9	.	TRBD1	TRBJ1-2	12	TGTGCCAGCAGCTTCGGACAGGGGCATTCGGGCTTC	CASSFGQGHSGF
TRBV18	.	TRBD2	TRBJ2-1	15	TGTGCCAGCTCAGATAGCGGGATAGCTGATAATGAGCAGTTCTTC	CASSDSGIADNEQFF
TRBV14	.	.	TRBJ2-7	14	TGTGCCAGCAGCCAACTCCTGGGCCCTTCCGAGCAGTACTTC	CASSQLLGPSEQYF
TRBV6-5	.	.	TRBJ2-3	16	TGTGCCAGCAGTTACTCGGGGATCGGGGACACAGATACGCAGTATTTT	CASSYSGIGDTDTQYF
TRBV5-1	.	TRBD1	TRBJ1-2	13	TGCGCCAGCAGCCGCGGGACAGGGTATGGCTACACCTTC	CASSRGTGYGYTF
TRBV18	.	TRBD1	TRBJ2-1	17	TGTGCCAGCTCCCCTCCCCCCGGGACAGGGCCTACCAATGAGCAGTTCTTC	CASSPPPGTGPTNEQFF
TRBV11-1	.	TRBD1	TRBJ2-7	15	TGTGCCAGCAGCTTAGGTCCAGGGGGAACCTACGAGCAGTACTTC	CASSLGPGGTYEQYF
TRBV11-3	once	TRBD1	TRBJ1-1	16	TGTGCCAGCAGCTTAGGACAGGGGCGGGGTAGCACTGAAGCTTTCTTT	CASSLGQGRGSTEAFF
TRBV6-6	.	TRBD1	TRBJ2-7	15	TGTGCCAGCAGTTCCATCGACAGGGGTTCCTACGAGCAGTACTTC	CASSSIDRGSYEQYF
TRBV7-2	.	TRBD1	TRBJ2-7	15	TGTGCCAGCAGCTTAGGGGACAGGGTACTCGACGAGCAGTACTTC	CASSLGDRVLDEQYF
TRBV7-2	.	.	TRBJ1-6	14	TGTGCCAGCAGCTTAGACAGGGAAAATTCACCCCTCCACTTT	CASSLDRENSPLHF
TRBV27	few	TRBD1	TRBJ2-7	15	TGTGCCAGCAGTCCCTACAGGGGAACAACCTACGAGCAGTACTTC	CASSPYRGTTYEQYF
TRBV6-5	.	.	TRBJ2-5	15	TGTGCCAGCATCCCACAGGGTGAGTTAAAAGAGACCCAGTACTTC	CASIPQGELKETQYF
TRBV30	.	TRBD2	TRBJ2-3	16	TGTGCCTGGAGTGTAGGTGATGCTAGCGGCTCAGATACGCAGTATTTT	CAWSVGDASGSDTQYF
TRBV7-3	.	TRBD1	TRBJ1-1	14	TGTGCCAGCAGCGACCAACCGGGACAGGGGGAAGCTTTCTTT	CASSDQPGQGEAFF
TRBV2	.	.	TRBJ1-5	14	TGTGCCAGCAGTGTGGAGCAGAGCAATCAGCCCCAGCATTTT	CASSVEQSNQPQHF
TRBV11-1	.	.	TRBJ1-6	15	TGTGCCAGCAGCTTACATGACACACTGAATTCACCCCTCCACTTT	CASSLHDTLNSPLHF
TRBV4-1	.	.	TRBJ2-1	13	TGCGCCAGCAGCCAGCCCTCTAGCTTAGAAAGGTTCTTC	CASSQPSSLERFF
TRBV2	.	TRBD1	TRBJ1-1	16	TGTGCCAGCAGACCTTCGACAGGGGCCAGAGGAACTGAAGCTTTCTTT	CASRPSTGARGTEAFF
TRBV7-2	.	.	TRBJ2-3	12	TGTGCCAGCAGCCTTACTCGGGATACGCAGTATTTT	CASSLTRDTQYF
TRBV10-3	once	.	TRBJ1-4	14	TGTGCCATCAGTGAGCGGGGTACTAATGAAAAACTGTTTTTT	CAISERGTNEKLFF
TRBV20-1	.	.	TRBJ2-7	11	TGCAGTGCTCTGGGGGCCCGCGAGCAGTACTTC	CSALGAREQYF
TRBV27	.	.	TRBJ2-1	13	TGTGCCAGCAGTTTACGCAGCGACAATGAGCAGTTCTTC	CASSLRSDNEQFF
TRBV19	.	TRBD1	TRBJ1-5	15	TGTGCCAGTAGTGTGTCGCAGGGGGCAGGGCAGCCCCAGCATTTT	CASSVSQGAGQPQHF
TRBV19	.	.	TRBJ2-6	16	TGTGCCAGTAGGAACAGATACTTCTCTGGGGCCAACGTCCTGACTTTC	CASRNRYFSGANVLTF
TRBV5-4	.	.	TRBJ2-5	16	TGTGCCAGCAGCCGTTTGGAGGAGTTGGGCGCGGAGACCCAGTACTTC	CASSRLEELGAETQYF
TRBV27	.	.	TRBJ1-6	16	TGTGCCAGCAGTCCCCCGCCGGGTAGAAAGAATTCACCCCTCCACTTT	CASSPPPGRKNSPLHF
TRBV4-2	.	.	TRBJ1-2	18	TGTGCCAGCAGCCAAGATGGGGATTGGGGGGAGCGAGGAAATGGCTACACCTTC	CASSQDGDWGERGNGYTF
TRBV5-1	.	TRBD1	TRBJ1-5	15	TGCGCCAGCAGTCCTGGTGGGACAGGGGAACAGCCCCAGCATTTT	CASSPGGTGEQPQHF
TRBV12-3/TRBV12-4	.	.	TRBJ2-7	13	TGTGCCAGCAGTTTAGGGTCACTCTACGAGCAGTACTTC	CASSLGSLYEQYF
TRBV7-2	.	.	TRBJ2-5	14	TGTGCCAGCACCCCCAGGACAGTGCAAGAGACCCAGTACTTC	CASTPRTVQETQYF
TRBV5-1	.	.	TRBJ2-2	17	TGCGCCAGCAGGGACCTTTATGCGGACTTTCACACCGGGGAGCTGTTTTTT	CASRDLYADFHTGELFF
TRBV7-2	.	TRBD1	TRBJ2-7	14	TGTGCCAGCAGTCCACAGGGGGCCTCCTACGAGCAGTACTTC	CASSPQGASYEQYF
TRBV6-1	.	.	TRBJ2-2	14	TGTGCCAGTTGCGCCACAGGGAACACCGGGGAGCTGTTTTTT	CASCATGNTGELFF
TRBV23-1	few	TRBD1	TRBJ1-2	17	TGCGCCAGCAGTCGATCGGACAGGGGGCGCAGGAACTATGGCTACACCTTC	CASSRSDRGRRNYGYTF
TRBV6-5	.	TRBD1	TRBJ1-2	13	TGTGCCAGCTTGGACAGGGGAGGTTATGGCTACACCTTC	CASLDRGGYGYTF
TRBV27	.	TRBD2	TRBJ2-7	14	TGTGCCAGCAGTTTTGGGGGGGGTCTTGACGAGCAGTACTTC	CASSFGGGLDEQYF
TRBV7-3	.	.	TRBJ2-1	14	TGTGCCAGCAGCTTAACGGATGGGGCGCATGAGCAGTTCTTC	CASSLTDGAHEQFF
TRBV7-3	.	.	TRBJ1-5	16	TGTGCCAGCAGATCGCCGAGCCAGCGTTTCAATCAGCCCCAGCATTTT	CASRSPSQRFNQPQHF
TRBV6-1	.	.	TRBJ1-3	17	TGTGCCAGCAGTGGACACCTTGGGGCCCTCTCTGGAAACACCATATATTTT	CASSGHLGALSGNTIYF
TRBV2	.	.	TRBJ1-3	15	TGTGCCAGCAGTGATCTGGGGGGCTCTGGAAACACCATATATTTT	CASSDLGGSGNTIYF
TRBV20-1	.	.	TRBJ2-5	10	TGCAGTGCCGCCAGAGAGACCCAGTACTTC	CSAARETQYF
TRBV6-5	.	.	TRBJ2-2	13	TGTGCCAGCAAAGGGGTAGAGACCGGGGAGCTGTTTTTT	CASKGVETGELFF